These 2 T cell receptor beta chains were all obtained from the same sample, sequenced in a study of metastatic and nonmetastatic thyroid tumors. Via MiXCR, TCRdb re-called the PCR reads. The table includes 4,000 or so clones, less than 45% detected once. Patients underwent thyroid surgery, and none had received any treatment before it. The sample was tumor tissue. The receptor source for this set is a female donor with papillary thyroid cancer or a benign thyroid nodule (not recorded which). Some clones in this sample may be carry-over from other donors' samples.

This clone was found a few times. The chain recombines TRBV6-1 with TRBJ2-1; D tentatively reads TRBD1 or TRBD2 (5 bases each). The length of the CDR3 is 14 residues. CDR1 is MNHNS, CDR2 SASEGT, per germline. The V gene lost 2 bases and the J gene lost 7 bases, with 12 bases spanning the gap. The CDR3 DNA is TGTGCCAGCAGTGAATCCAGTGGGGGAAATGAGCAGTTCTTC. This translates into CASSESSGGNEQFF.

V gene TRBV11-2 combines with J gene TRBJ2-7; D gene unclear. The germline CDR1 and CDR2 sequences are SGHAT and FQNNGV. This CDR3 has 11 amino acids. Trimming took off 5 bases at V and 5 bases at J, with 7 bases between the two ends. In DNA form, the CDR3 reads TGTGCCAGCAGCCGTTATAACGAGCAGTACTTC. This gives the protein CASSRYNEQYF.